These 12 T cell receptor beta chains were all obtained from the same sample, sequenced in a study of shared T cell receptors in the human thymus. Assay used: immunoSEQ multiplex PCR; TCRdb lists only in-frame clones, some missing. Here the sample spans around 340,000 clones, approximately 95% being singletons. Sequencing used thymocytes. The receptors shown here come from a human donor.

This chain connects TRBV7-9 to TRBJ1-1, with TRBD1 as a possible D gene (6 bases). The germline gives CDR1 SEHNR, CDR2 FQNEAQ (reference sequence). V lost 1 base and J 2 bases, leaving 11 bases between the germline ends. The CDR3 covers 15 residues. The CDR3 here is CASSLGTGSNTEAFF. The CDR3 DNA sequence: TGTGCCAGCAGCTTAGGAACAGGGTCAAACACTGAAGCTTTCTTT.

This sequence joins TRBV27 and TRBJ2-7; 10 bases line up with TRBD2. The V and J ends lost 5 bases and 6 bases, in that order; junction bases with no gene match: 10. CDR3 length equals 15 residues. From germline, CDR1 is MNHEY and CDR2 SMNVEV (reference sequence). The CDR3: CASSPTSGKACEQYF. CDR3 sequence (DNA): TGTGCCAGCAGTCCTACTAGCGGGAAAGCCTGCGAGCAGTACTTC.

The chain uses TRBV6-6 and TRBJ2-7; D not certain. Trimming took off 6 bases at V and 4 bases at J, with 16 bases between the two ends. The V gene's germline CDR1 is MNHNY and CDR2 SVGAGI (reference sequence). CDR3 size: 14 residues. The CDR3 sequence is CASSPRQRPYEQYF. DNA for the CDR3: TGTGCCAGCAGCCCCCGCCAACGGCCATACGAGCAGTACTTC.

V and J are TRBV30 and TRBJ2-2, with a possible D match to TRBD1 (6 bases). This CDR3 region has 16 residues. Germline V gene data show CDR1 as GTSNPN and CDR2 as SVGIG (reference sequence). V was trimmed by 6 bases and J by 0 bases, leaving 17 bases between them. The CDR3, as DNA: TGTGCCTGCCCTTGGGGGCTTAAGGCGAACACCGGGGAGCTGTTTTTT. Amino acids: CACPWGLKANTGELFF.

The genes are TRBV28 and TRBJ2-7; D remains unclear. Between the trimmed V and J ends, which lost 7 bases and 2 bases, there was a span of 18 bases. In germline, CDR1 is MDHEN, CDR2 SYDVKM. CDR3 length: 15 amino acids. The CDR3 DNA reads TGTGCCAGCACCGACCCCGAGAAAATTCCCTACGAGCAGTACTTC. Translating it yields CASTDPEKIPYEQYF.

The chain has TRBV29-1 and TRBJ1-4, with D possibly TRBD1 on 5 matching bases. CDR1 and CDR2 (germline): SQVTM, ANQGSEA. This CDR3 comprises 16 residues. V lost 7 bases and J 0 bases, leaving 18 bases between the germline ends. The CDR3 spells CSAWAPGSATNEKLFF. Written as DNA, the CDR3 is TGCAGCGCCTGGGCACCAGGGAGCGCAACTAATGAAAAACTGTTTTTT.

This rearrangement joins TRBV7-6 to TRBJ1-2; TRBD1 is a possible D gene (5 bases). The germline V and J ends were trimmed by 1 base and 2 bases, with 11 bases remaining between them. The CDR3 is made up of 15 amino acids. Germline-derived CDR1 and CDR2 are SGHVS and FNYEAQ. The CDR3 DNA follows: TGTGCCAGCAGCTTAGGGTTTGGGGGGAACTATGGCTACACCTTC. This gives the protein CASSLGFGGNYGYTF.

The V gene is TRBV6-5, the J gene TRBJ1-1; 10 bases are shared with TRBD1. The junction had 3 bases not matched to a gene; V was cut back by 2 bases and J by 6 bases. This CDR3 spans 14 amino acids. Germline loops: CDR1 MNHEY, CDR2 SVGAGI. The CDR3 loop reads CASSYGTGVPEAFF. Here the CDR3 DNA reads TGTGCCAGCAGTTACGGGACAGGGGTCCCTGAAGCTTTCTTT.

CDR3 amino acids: CASSGGTQETQYF. The CDR3 DNA reads as TGTGCCAGCAGCGGCGGAACCCAAGAGACCCAGTACTTC. The chain uses TRBV7-2 and TRBJ2-5; D call uncertain. Germline V gives CDR1 SGHTA, CDR2 FQGNSA. CDR3 size: 13 residues. Trimming left V 5 bases short and J 1 base short, with 8 bases between.

The V and J genes are TRBV6-1 and TRBJ2-7; perhaps TRBD1 as D (5 bases). The length of the CDR3 is 14 residues. Deletions cut 6 bases from V and 0 bases from J, with 12 bases between. The germline gives CDR1 MNHNS, CDR2 SASEGT. CDR3 protein: CASSDSRSSYEQYF. The CDR3 DNA reads TGTGCCAGCAGCGACAGTAGGAGCTCCTACGAGCAGTACTTC.

The chain has TRBV5-6 and TRBJ2-7, with TRBD2 identical over 7 bases. This CDR3 has 17 residues. In germline, CDR1 is SGHDT, CDR2 YYEEEE. V gave up 4 bases and J gave up 0 bases; unmatched junction bases: 13. The CDR3 DNA sequence: TGTGCCAGCAGCCATCAAGACTATCTAGCGGCCTCCTACGAGCAGTACTTC. Residues: CASSHQDYLAASYEQYF.

The J gene is TRBJ2-1, the V gene TRBV6-4; possible D gene TRBD2, 5 bases. The CDR3 runs 14 residues. V was cut by 11 bases and J by 7 bases, with 21 bases left in between. From germline, CDR1 is MRHNA and CDR2 SNTAGT. For the CDR3, the DNA is TGTGCCCAGAGCGGTCCTGAGACTGCGAATGAGCAGTTCTTC. It yields the protein CAQSGPETANEQFF.